Each of the 30 T cell receptor beta chains below was sequenced from the same sample in a study of blood T cell repertoires in COVID-19. Using immunoSEQ multiplex PCR, the repertoire was profiled, and TCRdb retains in-frame clones only, with some absent. The table includes 65,000 to 75,000 clones, around 86% detected once. The specimen was peripheral blood. The receptor source for this set is a woman of 80 years or more with active or convalescent COVID-19.

V gene TRBV27 combines with J gene TRBJ1-1; 10 bases agree with TRBD1. CDR1 is MNHEY and CDR2 is SMNVEV in the germline V gene (reference sequence). The CDR3 length is 13 residues. Trimming took 5 bases from V and 8 from J; bases not matched to a gene: 5. CDR3 nucleotide sequence: TGTGCCAGCAGTGTAAGACAGGGGGCGGAAGCTTTCTTT. Residues: CASSVRQGAEAFF.

This clone was detected a few times. V and J are TRBV19 and TRBJ2-7; D is possibly TRBD1 (5 bases). Germline V CDR1 and CDR2: LNHDA, SQIVND (reference sequence). There are 14 residues in the CDR3. V lost 5 bases and J lost 6, with 17 bases in between. The CDR3 region has the DNA TGTGCCAGTAGTTTACAGGTTCTTGGCGGCGAGCAGTACTTC. Its translation is CASSLQVLGGEQYF.

This clone was counted once. The chain employs TRBV7-9 and TRBJ2-7; D may be TRBD2 (6 bases). V lost 4 bases to trimming and J lost 4 bases, with 20 bases between them. Germline lookup yields CDR1 SEHNR and CDR2 FQNEAQ (reference sequence). The CDR3 consists of 16 residues. Here the CDR3 DNA reads TGTGCCAGCAGCTCAAGGGGTGGCCGGGGGTCGTACGAGCAGTACTTC. It encodes CASSSRGGRGSYEQYF.

The J gene is TRBJ1-2, the V gene TRBV9; TRBD1 might be the D (5 bases). The CDR3 sequence is 19 residues long. Germline V gives CDR1 SGDLS, CDR2 YYNGEE. V lost 2 bases, J lost 5 bases, and 28 bases lay in between. The CDR3 loop is CASSVLYPPRQGIRYGYTF. CDR3 nucleotide sequence: TGTGCCAGCAGCGTTTTGTACCCTCCGCGGCAGGGTATTCGATATGGCTACACCTTC. Filled out from reference TRBV9 and TRBJ1-2, the complete variable domain reads DSGVTQTPKHLITATGQRVTLRCSPRSGDLSVYWYQQSLDQGLQFLIQYYNGEERAKGNILERFSAQQFPDLHSELNLSSLELGDSALYFCASSVLYPPRQGIRYGYTFGSGTRLTVV.

The gene calls are TRBV19 and TRBJ1-5; D is ambiguous. Germline V gives CDR1 LNHDA, CDR2 SQIVND (reference sequence). Deletions cut 9 bases from V and 2 bases from J, with 8 bases between. The CDR3 spans 12 residues. Written as DNA, the CDR3 is TGTGCCAGCAGGAATGGCAATCAGCCCCAGCATTTT. Translation gives CASRNGNQPQHF. The full variable domain, its missing parts supplied by reference TRBV19 and TRBJ1-5, is DGGITQSPKYLFRKEGQNVTLSCEQNLNHDAMYWYRQDPGQGLRLIYYSQIVNDFQKGDIAEGYSVSREKKESFPLTVTSAQKNPTAFYLCASRNGNQPQHFGDGTRLSIL.

The V gene is TRBV10-3, the J gene TRBJ1-5; D not certain. The CDR3 has 12 residues. The V end lost 2 bases, the J end lost 5 bases, and 4 bases lay between the germline ends. The germline CDR1 and CDR2 sequences are ENHRY and SYGVKD. Here the CDR3 reads CAISEPDQPQHF. CDR3 DNA: TGTGCCATCAGTGAGCCTGATCAGCCCCAGCATTTT.

The V gene is TRBV19, the J gene TRBJ1-1; the D gene is possibly TRBD1 (5 bases). V lost 8 bases, J lost 0 bases, and 13 bases lay in between. Germline V gene lookup returns CDR1 LNHDA and CDR2 SQIVND (reference sequence). The CDR3 loop spans 14 amino acids. The CDR3 coding sequence is TGTGCCAGTCTCCACGACAGCATGAACACTGAAGCTTTCTTT. This codes for CASLHDSMNTEAFF.

The chain has TRBV7-2 and TRBJ2-5; 7 positions match TRBD2. With 4 bases clipped from V and 4 bases from J, the junction kept 12 bases outside the gene matches. Germline CDR1 is SGHTA and CDR2 is FQGNSA. The CDR3 covers 16 residues. The CDR3 loop reads CASSSRLASRGETQYF. The CDR3 DNA follows: TGTGCCAGCAGCTCACGACTAGCAAGTAGAGGAGAGACCCAGTACTTC.

This clone was picked up a small number of times. The rearrangement joins TRBV3-1 (or the pseudogene TRBV3-2) to TRBJ2-2, with no clear D. Per germline, CDR1 LGHDT and CDR2 YNNKEL (reference sequence). The CDR3 contains 14 residues. With 3 bases removed from V and 9 bases from J, the gap between germline ends came to 14 bases. In DNA, the CDR3 is TGTGCCAGCAGCCACGCCTCGGAGTGTCGGGAGCTGTTTTTT. It specifies CASSHASECRELFF.

The chain is built from TRBV1 and TRBJ2-4; TRBD1 reflects the table's D call only, with no check against the DNA. TRBV1 constitutes a pseudogene. There are 17 residues in the CDR3. In DNA, the CDR3 is TGCACCAGCAGTTTCACGCCGGGACAGGGATTAAGGAACATTCAGTACTTC. Protein sequence: CTSSFTPGQGLRNIQYF.

V and J are TRBV4-1 and TRBJ1-2; D possibly corresponds to TRBD1 (5 bases). This CDR3 has 16 amino acids. The V gene lost 5 bases and the J gene lost 6 bases, with 22 bases spanning the gap. From germline, CDR1 is MGHRA and CDR2 YSYEKL. CDR3 nucleotides: TGCGCCAGCAGCTACCTGCTCTCGGTAGGGGAGGATGGCTACACCTTC. Protein product: CASSYLLSVGEDGYTF.

The chain links TRBV21-1 to TRBJ2-7; the D segment call TRBD1 is taken from the table without a DNA check. TRBV21-1 represents a pseudogene. The CDR3 contains 19 residues. The CDR3 DNA follows: TGTGCCAGCAGCAAAGAGGGGCCCCAGCAGGGTAGACCCTCCTACGAGCAGTACTTC. Its protein is CASSKEGPQQGRPSYEQYF.

This chain uses TRBV7-2 with TRBJ1-5, with D tentatively TRBD1 (5 bases). V lost 0 bases and J lost 7, with 10 bases in between. Germline values: CDR1 SGHTA, CDR2 FQGNSA. The CDR3 has 14 residues. The CDR3 region is CASSLAGAWQPQHF. The CDR3 bases are TGTGCCAGCAGCTTAGCAGGGGCTTGGCAGCCCCAGCATTTT. Complete variable domain (other parts from reference TRBV7-2 and TRBJ1-5): GAGVSQSPSNKVTEKGKDVELRCDPISGHTALYWYRQSLGQGLEFLIYFQGNSAPDKSGLPSDRFSAERTGGSVSTLTIQRTQQEDSAVYLCASSLAGAWQPQHFGDGTRLSIL.

The V gene is TRBV11-3, the J gene TRBJ2-1, with 12 bases lining up with TRBD2. J was trimmed by 7 bases and V by 5 bases; bases with no gene match: 9. This CDR3 comprises 16 residues. Germline V gene sequence: CDR1 SGHNT, CDR2 YENEEA. The CDR3 spells CASSARTSGAENEQFF. In DNA form, the CDR3 reads TGTGCCAGCAGCGCTCGGACTAGCGGGGCAGAGAATGAGCAGTTCTTC.

This chain joins TRBV11-2 and TRBJ2-6; no clear D gene. This CDR3 is 17 amino acids long. Trimming shortened V by 1 base and J by 3 bases, and 13 bases separated the two germline ends. CDR1 and CDR2 from the germline V gene are SGHAT and FQNNGV. The DNA for the CDR3 is TGTGCCAGCAGCTTAGTGCACCCCCCGGGTGGGGCCAACGTCCTGACTTTC. It codes for CASSLVHPPGGANVLTF.

The genes are TRBV9 and TRBJ1-1, with a weak D call TRBD1 (6 bases). The CDR3 is 13 residues long. V lost 3 bases to trimming and J lost 4 bases, with 10 bases between them. Germline CDR1 and CDR2: SGDLS and YYNGEE. In DNA form, the CDR3 reads TGTGCCAGCAGCGAATCACAGGGCACTGAAGCTTTCTTT. Its translation is CASSESQGTEAFF.

The chain uses TRBV19 and TRBJ1-4; D perhaps matches TRBD1 (6 bases). Trimming cost V 3 bases and J 4 bases, with 9 bases left between them. Per germline, CDR1 LNHDA and CDR2 SQIVND (reference sequence). The CDR3 spans 14 residues. CDR3 bases: TGTGCCAGTAGTATGTCAGGGGATAATGAAAAACTGTTTTTT. This translates into CASSMSGDNEKLFF.

The V gene is TRBV5-1, the J gene TRBJ2-7, with 10 bases aligning to TRBD2. The CDR3 spans 16 residues. V dropped 0 bases and J dropped 4; count of bases not matched to a gene: 7. The germline CDR1 and CDR2 sequences are SGHRS and YFSETQ. This chain's CDR3 is CASSLAISGGAYEQYF. The DNA for the CDR3 is TGCGCCAGCAGCTTGGCCATAAGCGGGGGGGCTTACGAGCAGTACTTC.

CDR3 nucleotide sequence: TGCGCCAGCAGCCAGGGACTAGCGGCTAACATTCAGTACTTC. This translates into CASSQGLAANIQYF. The gene calls are TRBV4-1 and TRBJ2-4, with 11 bases matching TRBD2. Unmatched junction bases numbered 2, after V lost 3 bases and J lost 7 bases. Germline V gene lookup returns CDR1 MGHRA and CDR2 YSYEKL. This CDR3 has 14 amino acids.

In this sample, this clone turned up once. J is TRBJ1-2 and V is TRBV9, with unresolved D. Looked up from germline, CDR1 is SGDLS and CDR2 is YYNGEE. Trimming took 0 bases from V and 7 from J, leaving 7 bases between them. The CDR3 is made up of 12 amino acids. CDR3 DNA: TGTGCCAGCAGCGTAGGGGCAGGTGGCTACACCTTC. Residues: CASSVGAGGYTF.

This clone was observed once. V and J are TRBV18 and TRBJ1-5; a weak D match, TRBD1 (5 bases). Per germline, CDR1 KGHSH and CDR2 LQKENI. The CDR3 extends over 18 amino acids. The V end was cut by 1 base, the J end by 1 base, with 17 bases between. CDR3 coding DNA: TGTGCCAGCTCACCACGGCCAGGGAGGGAGGGGAGCAATCAGCCCCAGCATTTT. Translation: CASSPRPGREGSNQPQHF.

This clone was seen once. CDR3 residues: CASSASGFLAFF. CDR3 in DNA: TGTGCCAGCAGCGCATCAGGGTTTTTAGCTTTCTTT. The rearrangement uses TRBV7-8 and TRBJ1-1; a possible D gene is TRBD1 (5 bases). Germline V gene lookup returns CDR1 SGHVS and CDR2 FQNEAQ. Trimming removed 5 bases at V and 10 bases at J, with 14 bases between. The CDR3 length is 12 residues.

This chain connects TRBV6-5 to TRBJ2-7, with 7 bases lining up with TRBD1. Germline CDR1 and CDR2: MNHEY and SVGAGI. V lost 6 bases and J lost 4; bases outside the gene matches: 12. The CDR3 extends over 15 amino acids. This CDR3 reads CASSPGQSSAYEQYF. CDR3 coding DNA: TGTGCCAGCAGCCCGGGACAGTCTTCCGCTTACGAGCAGTACTTC.

This clone was observed a single time. The chain uses TRBV5-1 and TRBJ2-2; the match to TRBD2 covers 8 bases. V lost 4 bases and J lost 7; bases outside the gene matches: 6. Germline V CDR1 and CDR2: SGHRS, YFSETQ. The CDR3 is 14 residues long. CDR3 amino acids: CASSIGGAVGELFF. The CDR3 nucleotides read TGCGCCAGCAGCATCGGGGGGGCCGTCGGGGAGCTGTTTTTT.

This clone was observed a handful of times. The CDR3 loop reads CASSLLTGGYGYTF. The CDR3 DNA reads as TGTGCCAGCAGTTTATTGACAGGGGGTTATGGCTACACCTTC. The chain has TRBV28 and TRBJ1-2; 9 bases are a match to TRBD1. This CDR3 region has 14 residues. The germline gives CDR1 MDHEN, CDR2 SYDVKM. V was pared by 1 base and J by 5 bases, with 2 bases of the junction left unmatched.

The CDR3 sequence is CASSLAAPYEQYF. DNA of the CDR3: TGTGCCAGCAGCTTAGCGGCCCCCTACGAGCAGTACTTC. The rearrangement joins TRBV7-8 to TRBJ2-7; D is unclear. Trimming removed 0 bases at V and 2 bases at J, with 5 bases between. The CDR3 length is 13 residues. Per germline, CDR1 SGHVS and CDR2 FQNEAQ. Full variable domain (remainder filled in from reference TRBV7-8 and TRBJ2-7): GAGVSQSPRYKVAKRGQDVALRCDPISGHVSLFWYQQALGQGPEFLTYFQNEAQLDKSGLPSDRFFAERPEGSVSTLKIQRTQQEDSAVYLCASSLAAPYEQYFGPGTRLTVT.

The chain is built from TRBV15 and TRBJ2-3; 10 bases are shared with TRBD2. The length of the CDR3 is 14 residues. The V gene end was trimmed by 6 bases and the J gene end by 4 bases; junction bases not matched to a gene: 4. Germline V gene lookup returns CDR1 LNHNV and CDR2 YYDKDF (reference sequence). Here the CDR3 reads CATSSGGLSDTQYF. CDR3 coding DNA: TGTGCCACCAGTAGCGGGGGGTTATCAGATACGCAGTATTTT.

This clone has just a few counts. This sequence joins TRBV28 and TRBJ1-5, with 11 bases fitting TRBD1. V shed 3 bases, J shed 7 bases, and the junction held 5 bases outside the gene matches. Germline V gene sequence: CDR1 MDHEN, CDR2 SYDVKM. This CDR3 has 15 amino acids. CDR3 amino acids: CASSFGTGGFQPQHF. The CDR3 bases are TGTGCCAGCAGTTTTGGGACAGGGGGTTTCCAGCCCCAGCATTTT. The full variable domain, completed using reference TRBV28 and TRBJ1-5, is DVKVTQSSRYLVKRTGEKVFLECVQDMDHENMFWYRQDPGLGLRLIYFSYDVKMKEKGDIPEGYSVSREKKERFSLILESASTNQTSMYLCASSFGTGGFQPQHFGDGTRLSIL.

This chain connects TRBV7-2 to TRBJ2-7, with TRBD1 identical over 9 bases. J lost 2 bases, V lost 1 base, and 3 bases had no gene match. The CDR3 contains 15 residues. Germline V gene sequence: CDR1 SGHTA, CDR2 FQGNSA. The CDR3 reads CASSLDRTGAYEQYF. DNA of the CDR3: TGTGCCAGCAGCTTAGACAGGACAGGGGCCTACGAGCAGTACTTC.

This clone was detected only a few times. The genes are TRBV27 and TRBJ1-2; weak D call: TRBD1 (5 bases). V lost 5 bases and J lost 6, with 16 bases in between. CDR1 and CDR2 from the germline V gene are MNHEY and SMNVEV (reference sequence). This CDR3 is 14 amino acids long. Here the CDR3 DNA reads TGTGCCAGCAGTACGGGGGGTCTCTACCATGGCTACACCTTC. It is translated as CASSTGGLYHGYTF.